This T cell receptor beta chain was identified during a study of blood T cell repertoires in COVID-19. Clones were read by immunoSEQ multiplex PCR, and TCRdb kept only the in-frame ones, dropping some. The data hold approximately 14,000 clones, with approximately 87% observed a single time. A few counts support this clone. This TCR was recovered from a man aged 40-50 years with active or convalescent COVID-19. Sequenced: peripheral blood.

Here the CDR3 DNA reads TGTGCCACCAGCAGAGATCGTCAGTACGGGGTTACGCAGTATTTT. It encodes CATSRDRQYGVTQYF. The chain recombines TRBV15 with TRBJ2-3, with TRBD2 as a possible D gene (5 bases). This CDR3 has 15 amino acids. V was trimmed by 0 bases and J by 8 bases, leaving 15 bases between them. The germline V gene has CDR1 LNHNV and CDR2 YYDKDF (reference sequence).